These T cell receptor beta chains were read from a single sample in a study of blood T cell repertoires in COVID-19. TCRdb's copy holds only in-frame clones and misses some; the assay was immunoSEQ multiplex PCR. The sample has under 200,000 clones; around 90% are singletons. The material sequenced was peripheral blood. All receptors derive from a woman aged 55-69 years who had recovered from COVID-19. CDR3s include the opening cysteine and the closing phenylalanine or tryptophan.

cdr3_length,v_call,cdr3_aa
14,TRBV9,CASSVGQEDSPLHF
17,TRBV7-7,CASSLAPGGEGNQPQHF
14,TRBV18,CASSPEGANYEQYF
16,TRBV18,CASSGQGALGNTEAFF
18,TRBV5-1,CASSWRPGQGAVSYEQYF
14,TRBV5-1,CASSLQDGEETQYF
13,TRBV2,CASRRTVYNEQFF
14,TRBV4-1,CASSPAAGDYGYTF
13,TRBV27,CASSSVPYNEQFF
15,TRBV7-9,CASSLGQGVGVEQYF
15,TRBV28,CASSLPTGSGTEAFF
14,TRBV29-1,CSVNRGTGGYEQYF
16,TRBV30,CAWSGGDRGSGQPQHF
11,TRBV2,CASDGSGEQYF
15,TRBV7-7,CASSPEMGDKETQYF
16,TRBV4-2,CASSQYSRGISYEQYF
14,TRBV2,CASSEVRSNTEAFF
15,TRBV6-6,CASRNDRVGDEKLFF
16,TRBV3-1/TRBV3-2,CASSQLAGGTTDTQYF
13,TRBV3-1/TRBV3-2,CASSPTRLGPQHF
16,TRBV3-1/TRBV3-2,CASSQVSSSGDYEQYF
13,TRBV7-2,CASSRDNHQPQHF
14,TRBV5-1,CASSLETTASEQYF
13,TRBV6-5,CASSLTGLGELFF
13,TRBV6-6,CASKGHDAEKLFF
17,TRBV4-2,CASSQEGQGTGANVLTF
16,TRBV11-1,CASSNTPGQAANEQFF
12,TRBV27,CASGQRGETQYF
17,TRBV5-8,CASSLDRGLSYQETQYF
16,TRBV29-1,CSVTGLAGARTDTQYF
14,TRBV6-5,CASSYLRDETEAFF
14,TRBV6-5,CASSYGDRGDGYTF
12,TRBV30,CAWSRQINEQFF
16,TRBV27,CASSGNIGGADSPLHF
11,TRBV19,CASSGNTEAFF
12,TRBV28,CASRDSLYGYTF
13,TRBV6-2/TRBV6-3,CASSSGGTLAQHF
14,TRBV6-5,CASSLDRGRDGYTF
11,TRBV3-1/TRBV3-2,CASSQESGYTF
13,TRBV4-1,CASSPWDNYEQYF